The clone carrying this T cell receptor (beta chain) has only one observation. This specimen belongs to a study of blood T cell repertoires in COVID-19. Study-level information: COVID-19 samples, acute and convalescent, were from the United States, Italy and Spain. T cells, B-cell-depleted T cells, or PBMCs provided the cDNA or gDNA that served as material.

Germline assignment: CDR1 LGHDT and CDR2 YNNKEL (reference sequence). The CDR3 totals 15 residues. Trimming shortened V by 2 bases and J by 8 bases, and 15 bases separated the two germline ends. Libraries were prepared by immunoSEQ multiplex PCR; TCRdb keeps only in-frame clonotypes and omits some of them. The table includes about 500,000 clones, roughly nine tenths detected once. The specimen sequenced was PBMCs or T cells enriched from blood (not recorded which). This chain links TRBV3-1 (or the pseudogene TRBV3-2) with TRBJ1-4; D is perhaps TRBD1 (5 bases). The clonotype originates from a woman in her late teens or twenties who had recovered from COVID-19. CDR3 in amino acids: CASSQSLGLGEKLFF. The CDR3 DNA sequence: TGTGCCAGCAGCCAAAGTCTGGGGCTCGGGGAAAAACTGTTTTTT.